One sample yielded the 27 T cell receptor beta chains listed below, sequenced in a study of esophageal squamous cell carcinoma under preoperative chemotherapy. Time point noted: before preoperative PTX-NDP chemotherapy. Via MiXCR, TCRdb re-called the PCR reads, giving one row per CDR3 protein. The sample yields roughly 16,000 distinct CDR3 sequences, 48% seen once. Sample collection was performed from a patient given preoperative chemotherapy. The receptors shown here come from a human donor with esophageal squamous cell carcinoma. The donor label of this sample is uncertain.

This clonotype was picked up a small number of times. This rearrangement joins TRBV27 to TRBJ2-7; 10 bases agree with TRBD2. Germline V gene lookup returns CDR1 MNHEY and CDR2 SMNVEV (reference sequence). With V trimmed by 6 bases and J by 1 base, 0 bases remained unmatched. There are 13 residues in the CDR3. CDR3 amino acids: CASRTSGSYEQYF. CDR3 bases: TGTGCCAGCAGGACTAGCGGGTCCTACGAGCAGTACTTC.

The chain links TRBV7-9 to TRBJ2-3; D remains unclear. Germline V gene sequence: CDR1 SEHNR, CDR2 FQNEAQ (reference sequence). The ends were cut back, 5 bases at V and 6 bases at J, with 18 bases in the middle. The CDR3 contains 15 residues. Here the CDR3 DNA reads TGTGCCAGCAGCGCCGATGGTTCCTGGGCGGATACGCAGTATTTT. It translates to CASSADGSWADTQYF.

This clonotype is judged medium-sized. This sequence joins TRBV11-2 and TRBJ2-5, with D hard to call. This CDR3 region has 15 residues. Germline CDR1 reads SGHAT; CDR2 reads FQNNGV. With 1 base removed from V and 1 base from J, the gap between germline ends came to 10 bases. The CDR3 DNA reads as TGTGCCAGCAGCTTAGGTAGACTTACCCAAGAGACCCAGTACTTC. Translated: CASSLGRLTQETQYF.

This rearrangement joins TRBV11-3 to TRBJ2-7; D might be TRBD2 (6 bases). The DNA end is more similar to TRBJ2-5, so the J call may be wrong. This CDR3 is built from 17 residues. The germline gives CDR1 SGHNT, CDR2 YENEEA. The CDR3 nucleotides are TGTGCCAGCAGCCCTCGCGGGACGAGTTGGGGCCAAGAGACCCAGTACTTC. Its protein is CASSPRGTSWGQETQYF.

This clonotype occurred a few times. This chain links TRBV10-3 with TRBJ2-5, with D unclear. The CDR3 consists of 11 residues. Germline V gene lookup returns CDR1 ENHRY and CDR2 SYGVKD. Trimming took off 7 bases at V and 3 bases at J, with 6 bases between the two ends. The CDR3 protein is CAIKSEETQYF. The CDR3 DNA reads TGTGCCATCAAATCTGAAGAGACCCAGTACTTC.

This clonotype was detected once. The gene calls are TRBV6-5 and TRBJ2-1; D is ambiguous. V lost 2 bases to trimming and J lost 5 bases, with 7 bases between them. CDR3 length equals 13 residues. Germline assignment: CDR1 MNHEY and CDR2 SVGAGI. CDR3 amino acids: CASSYGGDNEQFF. The CDR3 region has the DNA TGTGCCAGCAGTTACGGCGGAGACAATGAGCAGTTCTTC.

V gene TRBV5-4 combines with J gene TRBJ1-6, with no clear D. The CDR3 extends over 12 amino acids. Germline V CDR1 and CDR2: SGHNT, YYREEE (reference sequence). V was trimmed by 1 base and J by 7 bases, leaving 3 bases between them. This CDR3 reads CASSLNNSPLHF. The DNA for the CDR3 is TGTGCCAGCAGCTTGAACAATTCACCCCTCCACTTT.

The chain combines TRBV7-2 with TRBJ2-5; TRBD1 or TRBD2 may be the D gene (6 bases each). Looked up from germline, CDR1 is SGHTA and CDR2 is FQGNSA. The CDR3 covers 16 residues. The ends were cut back, 6 bases at V and 11 bases at J, with 28 bases in the middle. The CDR3 protein is CASRARRGRSTDTQYF. CDR3 sequence (DNA): TGTGCCAGCAGGGCACGACGGGGGCGGAGCACAGATACGCAGTACTTC. The full variable domain, in which reference TRBV7-2 and TRBJ2-5 provide the parts outside the CDR3, is GAGVSQSPSNKVTEKGKDVELRCDPISGHTALYWYRQSLGQGLEFLIYFQGNSAPDKSGLPSDRFSAERTGGSVSTLTIQRTQQEDSAVYLCASRARRGRSTDTQYFGPGTRLLVL.

As concerns this clonotype: The junction departs from germline at one end; a sequencing error may be responsible. V and J are TRBV7-2 and TRBJ2-1; unclear D gene. The better agreement between TRBJ2-5 and the DNA end casts doubt on the J call. Germline CDR1 SGHTA, CDR2 FQGNSA. The CDR3 runs to 15 residues. The CDR3 sequence is CARSLGGRAKDTQYF. The CDR3 DNA reads TGTGCCAGGAGCCTCGGCGGACGTGCCAAAGACACCCAGTACTTC.

This clonotype has just a few counts. V and J are TRBV7-7 and TRBJ2-4, with no clear D. The CDR3 spans 17 residues. The germline gives CDR1 SSHAT, CDR2 FNYEAQ (reference sequence). Trimming pared 7 bases from V and 0 bases from J, leaving 19 bases between. The CDR3 DNA sequence: TGTGCCAGCACCCCCCCAAGCGTTAACCTAGCCAAAAACATTCAGTACTTC. Protein: CASTPPSVNLAKNIQYF.

This clonotype was counted between two and nine times. This chain joins TRBV4-1 and TRBJ2-7; D gene unclear. V was shortened by 0 bases and J by 4 bases, with 22 bases between the two germline ends. Germline CDR1 MGHRA, CDR2 YSYEKL. The CDR3 is made up of 18 amino acids. CDR3 bases: TGCGCCAGCAGCCAAGAAAGTGGCTCCCGTATGGGGATTTACGAGCAGTACTTC. This encodes CASSQESGSRMGIYEQYF.

The rearrangement joins TRBV5-1 to TRBJ2-1; D is perhaps TRBD2 (5 bases). The DNA end is a closer match to TRBJ2-7, so the J assignment may be wrong. Germline CDR1 SGHRS, CDR2 YFSETQ. The CDR3 consists of 15 residues. The DNA for the CDR3 is TGCGCCAGCAGCTTGGTAGGGAGCTCCTACAATGAGCAGTACTTC. It specifies CASSLVGSSYNEQYF.

The sample holds many counts of this clonotype. The chain couples TRBV6-1 to TRBJ2-3; tentatively, D is TRBD1 (6 bases). CDR3 length equals 11 residues. Between the trimmed V and J ends, which lost 5 bases and 11 bases, there was a span of 11 bases. Germline V lookup: CDR1 MNHNS, CDR2 SASEGT. CDR3 in DNA: TGTGCCAGCAGTACAGGGTTCGGGCAGTATTTT. Its translation: CASSTGFGQYF.

The chain recombines TRBV7-2 with TRBJ2-4, with 7 nucleotides matching TRBD1. Germline V lookup: CDR1 SGHTA, CDR2 FQGNSA. The CDR3 sequence is 16 residues long. J was trimmed by 13 bases and V by 5 bases; bases with no gene match: 20. Here the CDR3 reads CASSVGPGQIKNTQYF. The CDR3, as DNA: TGTGCCAGCAGCGTGGGGCCGGGACAGATTAAAAACACCCAGTACTTC.

The chain joins TRBV11-3 to TRBJ2-1, with D tentatively TRBD1 (6 bases). The tail of the sequence fits TRBJ2-7 better, so the J call may be wrong. The CDR3 is made up of 14 amino acids. Looked up from germline, CDR1 is SGHNT and CDR2 is YENEEA. CDR3 region: CASSPKRGSYEQYF. In nucleotides, the CDR3 is TGTGCCAGCAGCCCTAAGAGGGGGTCCTACGAGCAGTACTTC.

V gene TRBV7-8 combines with J gene TRBJ2-1; TRBD1 aligns across 9 bases. The DNA end is more similar to TRBJ2-7, so the J call may be wrong. The CDR3 runs to 16 residues. Germline V gene sequence: CDR1 SGHVS, CDR2 FQNEAQ. The DNA for the CDR3 is TGTGCCAGCAGCGCCCTCCACAGGGGGCTTGACTACGAGCAGTACTTC. This codes for CASSALHRGLDYEQYF.

This clonotype was seen many times. V is TRBV12-3 or TRBV12-4 and J is TRBJ2-5, with 8 bases that match TRBD1. CDR3 length equals 13 residues. The V gene end was trimmed by 3 bases and the J gene end by 4 bases; junction bases not matched to a gene: 1. The CDR3 region is CASSLGTGETQYF. The CDR3 DNA follows: TGTGCCAGCAGTTTGGGGACAGGAGAGACCCAGTACTTC.

The chain links TRBV7-2 to TRBJ2-4, with D possibly being TRBD1 (6 bases). This CDR3 contains 16 residues. Germline V lookup: CDR1 SGHTA, CDR2 FQGNSA. Trimming shortened V by 1 base and J by 13 bases, and 23 bases separated the two germline ends. The CDR3 nucleotides are TGTGCCAGCAGCTTAGGTCCAGGGGATGACCAAGAGATCCAGTACTTC. This encodes CASSLGPGDDQEIQYF.

This clonotype has just one count. The conserved phenylalanine or tryptophan is not found at the CDR3 terminus, so this likely reflects a read error. The DNA is left out, because the CDR3 cannot be placed on it with certainty; the CDR3 is given as TCRdb lists it. The V call is TRBV7-2, the J call TRBJ2-5; the table gives TRBD1 as D, unverified against the DNA. Germline values: CDR1 SGHTA, CDR2 FQGNSA. The CDR3 numbers 14 amino acids, ends counted. CDR3 residues: CASSLYWGLETKYS.

This chain connects TRBV7-2 to TRBJ2-1; TRBD1 might be the D (5 bases). Between the trimmed V and J ends, which lost 0 bases and 10 bases, there was a span of 13 bases. The V gene's germline CDR1 is SGHTA and CDR2 FQGNSA. This CDR3 has 14 amino acids. CDR3 nucleotide sequence: TGTGCCAGCAGCTTAGCAAAGGGGCTGTACGAGCAGTTCTTC. It encodes CASSLAKGLYEQFF.

The chain recombines TRBV7-2 with TRBJ2-1; D call uncertain. Germline CDR1 reads SGHTA; CDR2 reads FQGNSA. The V end lost 0 bases, the J end lost 13 bases, and 13 bases lay between the germline ends. CDR3 size: 13 residues. The CDR3 DNA sequence: TGTGCCAGCAGCTTAGCTCGGCAAGAGACCCAGTTCTTC. This encodes CASSLARQETQFF.

As concerns this clonotype: The junction differs from germline at one of its ends, possibly a read error. The chain links TRBV12-3 or TRBV12-4 to TRBJ2-2; D unresolved. This CDR3 is built from 15 residues. For the CDR3, the DNA is TGTGCCAGCAGTTTCCAGGCGGTAAGCACCGGTGAGCTGTATTTT. Translating it yields CASSFQAVSTGELYF.

The chain is built from TRBV12-3 or TRBV12-4 and TRBJ2-1; no reliable D call. The CDR3 has 13 residues. Trimming shortened V by 6 bases and J by 13 bases, and 19 bases separated the two germline ends. The CDR3 nucleotides are TGTGCCAGCAGGAATAGGATCCAAGAGACCCAGTTCTTC. It specifies CASRNRIQETQFF.

On this clonotype itself: The junction and the germline gene differ at one end; a read error may be behind it. CDR3 coding DNA: TGTGCCGGCAGCGTAGGTGGAGGGAAAGGGGCCCAGTATTTC. Translated, it gives CAGSVGGGKGAQYF. J is TRBJ2-3 and V is TRBV11-2; a possible D gene is TRBD2 (6 bases). Germline lookup yields CDR1 SGHAT and CDR2 FQNNGV. The CDR3 sequence is 14 residues long.

The chain's CDR3 is CASSLGPRDSPNTGELFF. Here the CDR3 DNA reads TGTGCCAGCAGCTTAGGTCCCCGGGACTCCCCAAACACCGGGGAGCTGTTTTTT. The J gene is TRBJ2-2, the V gene TRBV7-8; the D gene is possibly TRBD2 (6 bases). V was trimmed by 1 base and J by 2 bases, leaving 17 bases between them. Germline assignment: CDR1 SGHVS and CDR2 FQNEAQ. The CDR3 is made up of 18 amino acids.

This chain connects TRBV7-8 to TRBJ2-5; D call uncertain. Germline-derived CDR1 and CDR2 are SGHVS and FQNEAQ. Between the trimmed V and J ends, which lost 3 bases and 4 bases, there was a span of 15 bases. This CDR3 has 15 amino acids. The CDR3 DNA is TGTGCCAGCAGCTTCGGCGCCCCTGAGGCAGAGACCCAGTACTTC. Protein: CASSFGAPEAETQYF.

The V and J genes are TRBV11-3 and TRBJ1-1; D uncertain. V was trimmed by 1 base and J by 5 bases, leaving 11 bases between them. Germline CDR1 and CDR2: SGHNT and YENEEA. There are 14 residues in the CDR3. The CDR3 here is CASSLGGIRTEAFF. The CDR3 bases are TGTGCCAGCAGCTTAGGAGGGATCCGTACTGAAGCTTTCTTT. Using reference TRBV11-3 and TRBJ1-1 for the parts outside the CDR3, the full variable domain is EAGVVQSPRYKIIEKKQPVAFWCNPISGHNTLYWYLQNLGQGPELLIRYENEEAVDDSQLPKDRFSAERLKGVDSTLKIQPAELGDSAVYLCASSLGGIRTEAFFGQGTRLTVV.